These 5 T cell receptor beta chains originate from one sample sequenced in a study of T cells in Graves' hyperthyroidism and ophthalmopathy. RNA transcripts gave rise to amplified TCR beta CDR3 regions. During a first-round RT-PCR of the TCR CDR3, the HTBI primer set was used. TCRdb used MiXCR to reprocess the multiplex PCR reads, holding one entry per CDR3 protein. Seen here are 240,000 or so distinct CDR3 sequences, around 15% observed once, and the top ten hold less than 35%. Specimen: blood. These receptors were collected from a woman younger than 35 with Graves' ophthalmopathy.

The sample holds a few counts of this clonotype. The V call is TRBV3-1, the J call TRBJ2-7; perhaps TRBD2 as D (5 bases). In germline, CDR1 is LGHDT, CDR2 YNNKEL (reference sequence). V lost 0 bases, J lost 6 bases, and 12 bases lay in between. There are 14 residues in the CDR3. In DNA, the CDR3 is TGTGCCAGCAGCCAAGAAGGGAGACCCGCCGAGCAGTACTTC. It yields the protein CASSQEGRPAEQYF.

The sample holds a few counts of this clonotype. The chain joins TRBV27 to TRBJ1-2, with unresolved D. The CDR3 extends over 13 amino acids. The germline V gene has CDR1 MNHEY and CDR2 SMNVEV (reference sequence). V was pared by 6 bases and J by 1 base, with 9 bases between. The DNA for the CDR3 is TGTGCCAGCAGCGGCCGGTATAACTATGGCTACACCTTC. Its translation is CASSGRYNYGYTF.

This clonotype appeared a few times. The J gene is TRBJ1-2, the V gene TRBV14; D perhaps matches TRBD1 (5 bases). Trimming removed 4 bases at V and 5 bases at J, with 11 bases between. Germline V CDR1 and CDR2: SGHDN, FVKESK. There are 13 residues in the CDR3. The CDR3 nucleotides read TGTGCCAGCAGCCTAGGGGTAGAGTATGGCTACACCTTC. As protein: CASSLGVEYGYTF.

This clonotype was recorded many times. J is TRBJ2-1 and V is TRBV2; 12 nucleotides match TRBD1. V shed 8 bases and J 2 bases; nucleotides not matched to a gene: 4. Germline V CDR1 and CDR2: SNHLY, FYNNEI. This CDR3 is 15 amino acids long. The CDR3 DNA sequence: TGTGCCAGCTCTGGGACAGGGGGCGCCTACAATGAGCAGTTCTTC. Translating gives CASSGTGGAYNEQFF.

The rearrangement joins TRBV5-1 to TRBJ2-7, with 8 bases matching TRBD1. The CDR3 is 15 residues long. V gave up 4 bases and J gave up 2 bases; unmatched junction bases: 8. Germline lookup yields CDR1 SGHRS and CDR2 YFSETQ. The CDR3 DNA sequence: TGCGCCAGCAGCAGCGGACAGGGCGACGCCTACGAGCAGTACTTC. This codes for CASSSGQGDAYEQYF.